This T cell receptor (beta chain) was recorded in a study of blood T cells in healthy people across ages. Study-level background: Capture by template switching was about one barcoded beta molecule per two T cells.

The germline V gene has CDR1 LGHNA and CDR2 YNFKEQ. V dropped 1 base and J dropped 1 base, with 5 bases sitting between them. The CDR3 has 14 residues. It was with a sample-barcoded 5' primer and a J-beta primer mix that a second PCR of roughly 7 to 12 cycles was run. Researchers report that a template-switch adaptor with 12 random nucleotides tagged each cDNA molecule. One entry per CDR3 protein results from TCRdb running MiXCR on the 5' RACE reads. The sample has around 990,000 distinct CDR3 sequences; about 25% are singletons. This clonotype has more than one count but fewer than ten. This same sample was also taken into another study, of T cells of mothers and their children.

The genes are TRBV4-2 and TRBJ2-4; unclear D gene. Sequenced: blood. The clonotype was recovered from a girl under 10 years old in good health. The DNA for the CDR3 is TGTGCCAGCAGCCAAGTTTTGGCCAAAAACATTCAGTACTTC. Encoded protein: CASSQVLAKNIQYF.